Only a few counts were recorded for the clone carrying this T cell receptor beta chain. Its antigen is unidentified. A much larger clone sits a single nucleotide away, making a read error possible. The junction had 4 bases not matched to a gene; V was cut back by 2 bases and J by 4 bases. This CDR3 contains 14 residues. Germline CDR1 and CDR2: LNHNV and YYDKDF (reference sequence). These data come from a study of blood T cells in healthy people across ages. Whole-study results and caveats: Observed TCR beta diversity per million T cells went down as age went up. This fall followed a roughly linear course with age. Donors of long life had a larger count of naive CD4+ cells and greater diversity than aged donors.

Per-sample PBMC isolation yielded at least 6.5 million cells. The extraction recovered at least 5.5 micrograms of total RNA per sample. Combining a sample-barcoded 5' primer with a J-beta primer mix, a second PCR ran for roughly 7 to 11 cycles. TCRdb reprocessed the 5' RACE reads with MiXCR, giving one entry per CDR3 protein. Of 870,000 or so distinct CDR3 sequences in the sample, 29% were seen once. The sequence derives from a woman aged 80 or older in good health. V usage is TRBV15 and J usage is TRBJ2-7; 8 positions agree with TRBD1. Sequencing was performed on blood. As DNA, the CDR3 is TGTGCCACCAGCAGACGCGACAGGGGTTACGAGCAGTACTTC. It codes for CATSRRDRGYEQYF.